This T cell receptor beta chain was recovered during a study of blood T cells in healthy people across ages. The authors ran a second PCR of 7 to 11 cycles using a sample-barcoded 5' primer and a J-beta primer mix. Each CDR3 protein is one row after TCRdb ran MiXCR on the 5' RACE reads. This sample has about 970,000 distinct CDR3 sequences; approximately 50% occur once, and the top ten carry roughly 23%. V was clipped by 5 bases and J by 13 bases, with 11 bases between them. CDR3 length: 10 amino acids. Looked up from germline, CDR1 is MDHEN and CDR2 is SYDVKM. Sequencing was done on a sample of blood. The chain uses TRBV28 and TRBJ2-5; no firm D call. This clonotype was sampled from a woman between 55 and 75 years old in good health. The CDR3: CASSRGAWYF. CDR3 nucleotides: TGTGCCAGCAGTCGCGGAGCTTGGTACTTC.